This record concerns one T cell receptor (beta chain) sequence. Its antigen specificity is not known. No much larger clonotype is one base removed from it; base qualities were not supplied. The library came from the immunoSEQ multiplex PCR assay. TCRdb took over this immuneACCESS table, retaining in-frame rearrangements with V and J assigned. Such tables are incomplete; in checked studies, under half of the missing clones stem from an unresolved V gene, and the remainder is unexplained. Counted in this sample were roughly 93,000 clones; nearly 97% of them appeared once. In total, the top ten clones hold 0.2% to 0.25% of the sample. The CDR3 sequence holds 14 residues, the cysteine and phenylalanine included. The retained sequence is limited to the CDR3, 42 bases, with the frame set at the first base. Trimming accounts for 2 bases at V and 6 bases at J, while the number of junction bases matched to no gene is 6. CDR1 SGHDN and CDR2 FVKESK are derived from the germline V gene.

The data belong to a study of technical replicates of blood from a few donors (dated by TCRdb to 2016 to 2017). The TCR comes from a human donor in good health. Sequencing was carried out using T cells isolated from PBMCs. Recombination linked TRBV14 to TRBJ1-2; TRBD1 lines up with 7 middle nucleotides. The bases are TGTGCCAGCAGCCAAAGACAGGGTCTCGATGGCTACACCTTC. Its protein product is CASSQRQGLDGYTF.